This entry lists 20 T cell receptor beta chains sequenced from one sample in a study of breast tumors, draining lymph nodes, adjacent tissues. TCRdb used MiXCR to reprocess the multiplex PCR reads, holding one entry per CDR3 protein. The table includes some 130,000 distinct CDR3 sequences, around 24% detected once. The lymph nodes were axillary draining lymph nodes from breast cancer patients. The sequencing input was axillary lymph node tissue. These receptors came from a female donor with breast cancer. Some clones in this sample may be carry-over from other donors' samples.

This clonotype was observed at least ten times. The chain recombines TRBV5-5 with TRBJ2-2; TRBD2 might be the D (5 bases). Trimming removed 4 bases from V and 5 bases from J, with 12 bases in between. The CDR3 length is 14 residues. Germline V gene sequence: CDR1 SGHKS, CDR2 YYEKEE (reference sequence). The CDR3 is CASSRPRGTGELFF. The CDR3 DNA reads TGTGCCAGCAGCCGGCCAAGAGGGACCGGGGAGCTGTTTTTT.

Ten or more counts support this clonotype. This chain uses TRBV15 with TRBJ2-5; 10 bases match TRBD1. Germline values: CDR1 LNHNV, CDR2 YYDKDF (reference sequence). V was clipped by 4 bases and J by 5 bases; unmatched bases: 10. This CDR3 comprises 16 residues. The chain's CDR3 is CATSKGTGVGVETQYF. The CDR3 coding sequence is TGTGCCACCAGCAAGGGGACAGGGGTCGGGGTGGAGACCCAGTACTTC.

This clonotype showed up many times. This chain uses TRBV5-1 with TRBJ1-4; D not certain. Germline V gene lookup returns CDR1 SGHRS and CDR2 YFSETQ. Trimming took 0 bases from V and 4 from J, leaving 16 bases between them. The CDR3 is 17 residues long. The CDR3 nucleotides are TGCGCCAGCAGCTTGGAAGGCACCGGGGTCGGTAATGAAAAACTGTTTTTT. Protein product: CASSLEGTGVGNEKLFF.

Of note for this clonotype: This clone may be a read error of a much larger clone one base away. V usage is TRBV9 and J usage is TRBJ1-3, with D tentatively TRBD1 (5 bases). CDR1 is SGDLS and CDR2 is YYNGEE in the germline V gene. The CDR3 is 16 residues long. Written as DNA, the CDR3 is TGTGCCAGCAGCGTAGAGGGGACCCTTGCTGGAAACACCTTATATTTT. The encoded protein is CASSVEGTLAGNTLYF.

There are many counts of this clonotype. The V call is TRBV4-1, the J call TRBJ2-1; 8 bases fit TRBD1. Looked up from germline, CDR1 is MGHRA and CDR2 is YSYEKL. The CDR3 sequence is 14 residues long. With V trimmed by 6 bases and J by 2 bases, 3 bases remained unmatched. The CDR3 loop is CASRGTGTYNEQFF. CDR3 nucleotide sequence: TGCGCCAGCAGGGGGACAGGCACCTACAATGAGCAGTTCTTC.

This clonotype was recorded at least ten times. The genes are TRBV19 and TRBJ2-7; 11 positions agree with TRBD1. Germline trimming cut 7 bases from V and 6 bases from J; bases unmatched to any gene: 8. The CDR3 is 14 residues long. Germline CDR1 reads LNHDA; CDR2 reads SQIVND (reference sequence). CDR3 amino acids: CASTPGQGDGEQYF. CDR3 in DNA: TGTGCCAGTACCCCGGGACAGGGGGACGGCGAGCAGTACTTC.

This clonotype was observed at least ten times. V is TRBV2 and J is TRBJ2-7, with 9 bases fitting TRBD1. Germline V gene data show CDR1 as SNHLY and CDR2 as FYNNEI. The CDR3 covers 15 residues. Trimming removed 9 bases from V and 1 base from J; junction bases left unmatched: 10. The CDR3 DNA reads as TGTGCCAGTCGTAGAGGGACAGGGCTATCCTACGAGCAGTACTTC. It is translated as CASRRGTGLSYEQYF.

Remarks on this clonotype: The conserved closing phenylalanine or tryptophan is absent in this CDR3, likely reflecting a read error. The gene calls are TRBV7-9 and TRBJ1-4; D ambiguous. Germline CDR1 is SEHNR and CDR2 is FQNEAQ (reference sequence). The CDR3 is 14 residues long. The CDR3, as DNA: TGTGCCAGCAGCTTAGGAGGCGGGAATGAAAAGCTGTTTTCT. Translated: CASSLGGGNEKLFS.

In its sample, this clonotype was seen many times. The chain couples TRBV10-3 to TRBJ2-3; weak D call: TRBD2 (7 bases). This CDR3 spans 14 amino acids. CDR1 ENHRY and CDR2 SYGVKD come from the germline V gene. Trimming shortened V by 8 bases and J by 1 base, and 13 bases separated the two germline ends. The CDR3 reads CAIGGGGGTDTQYF. As DNA, the CDR3 is TGTGCCATCGGGGGCGGGGGCGGCACAGATACGCAGTATTTT.

The chain joins TRBV12-3 or TRBV12-4 to TRBJ1-3; D is undetermined. V shed 5 bases and J shed 7 bases, with 12 bases lying between them. CDR3 length: 13 amino acids. In DNA, the CDR3 is TGTGCCAGCAGTATGGGTACGGGGAACACCATATATTTT. It yields the protein CASSMGTGNTIYF.

This clonotype occurred many times. The chain carries TRBV9 and TRBJ2-1; D unclear. This CDR3 is built from 13 residues. With 7 bases removed from V and 6 bases from J, the gap between germline ends came to 14 bases. Germline CDR1 SGDLS, CDR2 YYNGEE. The CDR3 DNA sequence: TGTGCCAGCGGCCCCCCCAGTGGCAATGAGCAGTTCTTC. It encodes CASGPPSGNEQFF.

This clonotype showed up just a few times. This chain joins TRBV7-2 and TRBJ1-2; tentative D call: TRBD1 (5 bases). Trimming removed 5 bases from V and 2 bases from J, with 12 bases in between. The germline V gene has CDR1 SGHTA and CDR2 FQGNSA. The length of the CDR3 is 14 residues. This chain's CDR3 is CASSRDWQNYGYTF. The CDR3, as DNA: TGTGCCAGCAGCCGGGACTGGCAGAACTATGGCTACACCTTC.

Many counts were recorded for this clonotype. The chain has TRBV9 and TRBJ2-3; D may be TRBD2 (5 bases). Trimming removed 0 bases from V and 5 bases from J, with 13 bases in between. This CDR3 comprises 15 residues. Germline CDR1 and CDR2: SGDLS and YYNGEE. The CDR3: CASSVAGLRRDTQYF. The CDR3, as DNA: TGTGCCAGCAGCGTAGCAGGACTTCGTAGAGATACGCAGTATTTT.

This clonotype appeared many times. CDR3 sequence: CASSLRSSNEQFF. As DNA, the CDR3 is TGTGCCAGCAGTTTACGTAGCAGTAATGAGCAGTTCTTC. The V call is TRBV12-3 or TRBV12-4, the J call TRBJ2-1; D is ambiguous. Trimming stripped 2 bases from V and 7 bases from J, with 9 bases between. This CDR3 spans 13 amino acids.

This clonotype was counted many times. The gene calls are TRBV3-1 and TRBJ2-1; 9 bases are shared with TRBD1. V shed 0 bases, J shed 13 bases, and the junction held 4 bases outside the gene matches. Germline V lookup: CDR1 LGHDT, CDR2 YNNKEL (reference sequence). The CDR3 length is 13 residues. CDR3 sequence (DNA): TGTGCCAGCAGCCAAGATAGGGACAGGGTACAGTTCTTC. It translates to CASSQDRDRVQFF.

This clonotype has a count of ten or more. The gene calls are TRBV27 and TRBJ2-7; TRBD1 aligns across 8 bases. V gave up 3 bases and J gave up 2 bases; unmatched junction bases: 3. This CDR3 region has 14 residues. Germline assignment: CDR1 MNHEY and CDR2 SMNVEV (reference sequence). The CDR3, as DNA: TGTGCCAGCAGTTTCAGGGGGCTGGCCTACGAGCAGTACTTC. Its translation is CASSFRGLAYEQYF.

The J gene is TRBJ2-4, the V gene TRBV4-3; a possible D gene is TRBD2 (7 bases). Trimming took 1 base from V and 0 from J, leaving 13 bases between them. Per germline, CDR1 LGHNA and CDR2 YSLEER. The CDR3 sequence is 17 residues long. The CDR3 nucleotides are TGCGCCAGCAGCCAAGCCGCCGGGGGGCTAGCCAAAAACATTCAGTACTTC. Encoded protein: CASSQAAGGLAKNIQYF.

The table lists this clonotype with many counts. The J gene is TRBJ2-5, the V gene TRBV6-5; TRBD1 might be the D (6 bases). CDR1 is MNHEY, CDR2 SVGAGI, per germline. Trimming pared 5 bases from V and 5 bases from J, leaving 18 bases between. CDR3 size: 15 residues. The CDR3 region has the DNA TGTGCCAGCAGTAGGGGGACAAGGGTTGCCGAGACCCAGTACTTC. Amino acid sequence: CASSRGTRVAETQYF.

At least ten counts were recorded for this clonotype. This chain uses TRBV6-4 with TRBJ2-3; no clear D. With 3 bases removed from V and 3 bases from J, the gap between germline ends came to 7 bases. The germline V gene has CDR1 MRHNA and CDR2 SNTAGT. This CDR3 contains 13 residues. The CDR3 protein is CASSEVGTDTQYF. In DNA, the CDR3 is TGTGCCAGCAGTGAAGTCGGGACAGATACGCAGTATTTT.

The rearrangement links TRBV19 to TRBJ2-2, with 9 bases aligning to TRBD2. The germline CDR1 and CDR2 sequences are LNHDA and SQIVND (reference sequence). There are 16 residues in the CDR3. V trimming: 2 bases; J trimming: 2 bases; junction bases outside the gene matches: 3. CDR3 amino acids: CASSILAGINTGELFF. The CDR3 bases are TGTGCCAGTAGTATACTAGCGGGAATTAACACCGGGGAGCTGTTTTTT. The variable domain in full, completed from reference TRBV19 and TRBJ2-2, reads DGGITQSPKYLFRKEGQNVTLSCEQNLNHDAMYWYRQDPGQGLRLIYYSQIVNDFQKGDIAEGYSVSREKKESFPLTVTSAQKNPTAFYLCASSILAGINTGELFFGEGSRLTVL.